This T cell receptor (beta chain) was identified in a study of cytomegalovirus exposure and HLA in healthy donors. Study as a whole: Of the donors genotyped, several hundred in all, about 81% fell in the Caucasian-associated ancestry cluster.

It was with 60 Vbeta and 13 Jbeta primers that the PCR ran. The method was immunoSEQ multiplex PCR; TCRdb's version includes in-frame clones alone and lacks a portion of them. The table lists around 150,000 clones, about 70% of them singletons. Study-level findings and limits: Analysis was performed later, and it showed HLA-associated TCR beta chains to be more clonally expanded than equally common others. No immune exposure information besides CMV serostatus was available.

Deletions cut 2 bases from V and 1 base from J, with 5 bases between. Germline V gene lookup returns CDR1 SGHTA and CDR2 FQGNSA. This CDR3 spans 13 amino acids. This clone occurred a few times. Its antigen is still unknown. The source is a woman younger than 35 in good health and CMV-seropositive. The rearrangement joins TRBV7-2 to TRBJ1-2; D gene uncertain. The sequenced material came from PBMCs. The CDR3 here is CASSLPVNYGYTF. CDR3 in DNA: TGTGCCAGCAGCTTACCGGTTAACTATGGCTACACCTTC. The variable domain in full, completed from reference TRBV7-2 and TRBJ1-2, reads GAGVSQSPSNKVTEKGKDVELRCDPISGHTALYWYRQSLGQGLEFLIYFQGNSAPDKSGLPSDRFSAERTGGSVSTLTIQRTQQEDSAVYLCASSLPVNYGYTFGSGTRLTVV.